The 26 T cell receptor beta chains given below trace back to one sample, sequenced in a study of blood T cells in healthy people across ages. The second PCR ran roughly 7 to 12 cycles with a sample-barcoded 5' primer and J-beta primers. Each CDR3 protein is one row after TCRdb ran MiXCR on the 5' RACE reads. Counted here are about 1.5 million distinct CDR3 sequences, roughly two fifths occurring once; the ten biggest clones make up under 5%. Sample: blood. The receptor set was obtained from a woman younger than 30 in good health.

The J gene is TRBJ2-3, the V gene TRBV29-1, with D possibly TRBD1 on 5 matching bases. The CDR3 spans 16 residues. With 1 base removed from V and 3 bases from J, the gap between germline ends came to 17 bases. CDR1 and CDR2 from the germline V gene are SQVTM and ANQGSEA. CDR3 DNA sequence: TGCAGCGTTGAAGGGGCGTGGGGCCCAAAAACAGATACGCAGTATTTT. Translation gives CSVEGAWGPKTDTQYF.

J is TRBJ2-2 and V is TRBV14; possibly TRBD1 for D (6 bases). The germline V and J ends were trimmed by 4 bases and 9 bases, with 15 bases remaining between them. The germline V gene has CDR1 SGHDN and CDR2 FVKESK. The CDR3 is 14 residues long. Written as DNA, the CDR3 is TGTGCCAGCAGCCCCTGGACAGTAAGCCGGGAGCTGTTTTTT. Protein product: CASSPWTVSRELFF.

The V gene is TRBV30, the J gene TRBJ2-7; 10 nucleotides agree with TRBD1. V shed 2 bases and J 7 bases; nucleotides not matched to a gene: 2. The germline gives CDR1 GTSNPN, CDR2 SVGIG (reference sequence). The CDR3 contains 12 residues. CDR3 loop: CAWSWTGGEQYF. In DNA, the CDR3 is TGTGCCTGGAGTTGGACAGGGGGGGAGCAGTACTTC.

About this clonotype: A junction end diverges from the germline sequence, so it may reflect a read error. The genes are TRBV19 and TRBJ2-4, with 7 bases that match TRBD1. The end of the DNA is better explained by TRBJ2-7, so the J call may be wrong. Germline V lookup: CDR1 LNHDA, CDR2 SQIVND (reference sequence). The CDR3 runs 13 residues. For the CDR3, the DNA is TGTACCAGTAGTGCTCGGACAGGAGCCGAGCAGTACTTC. It yields the protein CTSSARTGAEQYF.

V usage is TRBV6-6 and J usage is TRBJ2-7; D call uncertain. V gave up 4 bases and J gave up 1 base, with 17 bases separating them. The CDR3 contains 16 residues. Germline assignment: CDR1 MNHNY and CDR2 SVGAGI (reference sequence). The CDR3 bases are TGTGCCAGCAGTTTACCCTCAGAGTCAACGTCCTACGAGCAGTACTTC. Encoded protein: CASSLPSESTSYEQYF.

This clonotype was detected once. This chain connects TRBV9 to TRBJ2-1, with 7 positions matching TRBD1. J lost 7 bases, V lost 2 bases, and 3 bases had no gene match. Germline assignment: CDR1 SGDLS and CDR2 YYNGEE. The CDR3 is made up of 13 amino acids. This CDR3 reads CASSVLTGNEQFF. Here the CDR3 DNA reads TGTGCCAGCAGCGTCCTGACAGGGAATGAGCAGTTCTTC.

This chain links TRBV29-1 with TRBJ2-7; D is perhaps TRBD2 (6 bases). There are 13 residues in the CDR3. Trimming removed 3 bases at V and 0 bases at J, with 9 bases between. From germline, CDR1 is SQVTM and CDR2 ANQGSEA. This CDR3 reads CSVDSGDSYEQYF. CDR3 in DNA: TGCAGCGTTGATAGCGGTGACTCCTACGAGCAGTACTTC.

V and J are TRBV2 and TRBJ1-2; 10 positions match TRBD1. This CDR3 comprises 14 residues. Losses at the gene ends were 8 bases for V and 6 bases for J; bases not matched to a gene: 9. Germline V gene data show CDR1 as SNHLY and CDR2 as FYNNEI. Written as DNA, the CDR3 is TGTGCCAGCGTATCGGACAGGGGGGAAGATGGCTACACCTTC. This gives the protein CASVSDRGEDGYTF. The whole variable domain, filled in from reference TRBV2 and TRBJ1-2, reads EPEVTQTPSHQVTQMGQEVILRCVPISNHLYFYWYRQILGQKVEFLVSFYNNEISEKSEIFDDQFSVERPDGSNFTLKIRSTKLEDSAMYFCASVSDRGEDGYTFGSGTRLTVV.

There are a few counts of this clonotype. The chain combines TRBV5-1 with TRBJ2-5; 8 nucleotides align to TRBD1. CDR1 and CDR2 from the germline V gene are SGHRS and YFSETQ. The CDR3 sequence is 14 residues long. With V trimmed by 0 bases and J by 11 bases, 9 bases remained unmatched. The CDR3 DNA is TGCGCCAGCAGCTTGGGGGACAGGATGGATGAGCAGTACTTC. Amino acid sequence: CASSLGDRMDEQYF.

This clonotype was recorded only once. The gene calls are TRBV13 and TRBJ2-5; TRBD1 matches 11 bases. The tail of the sequence fits TRBJ2-7 better, so the J call may be wrong. This CDR3 is built from 14 residues. Germline V gene sequence: CDR1 PRHDT, CDR2 FYEKMQ (reference sequence). The CDR3 loop is CASSLWTGGSEQYF. The CDR3 DNA reads TGTGCCAGCAGCTTATGGACAGGGGGCAGCGAGCAGTACTTC.

The CDR3 DNA follows: TGCAGCAATGGCCGGGACAGGGGATCTGGGGCCAACGTCCTGACTTTC. Its translation is CSNGRDRGSGANVLTF. This chain connects TRBV20-1 to TRBJ2-6; 10 bases match TRBD1. The length of the CDR3 is 16 residues. The V gene's germline CDR1 is DFQATT and CDR2 SNEGSKA (reference sequence).

The chain has TRBV6-1 and TRBJ2-1, with 8 bases aligning to TRBD2. The CDR3 is made up of 16 amino acids. CDR1 MNHNS and CDR2 SASEGT come from the germline V gene. Trimming took 7 bases from V and 0 from J; bases not matched to a gene: 8. The CDR3 nucleotides read TGTGCCAGCAAGGGAGCGGGAGCAGACTCCTACAATGAGCAGTTCTTC. Amino acids: CASKGAGADSYNEQFF.

The chain uses TRBV29-1 and TRBJ2-5; D is unresolved. Germline V gives CDR1 SQVTM, CDR2 ANQGSEA. The CDR3 is made up of 13 amino acids. Trimming stripped 3 bases from V and 1 base from J, with 9 bases between. The CDR3 reads CSVELPGQETQYF. CDR3 bases: TGCAGCGTTGAGCTTCCAGGCCAAGAGACCCAGTACTTC.

The J gene is TRBJ1-5, the V gene TRBV30, with D uncertain. Germline V gene sequence: CDR1 GTSNPN, CDR2 SVGIG (reference sequence). CDR3 length equals 14 residues. Trimming stripped 3 bases from V and 4 bases from J, with 13 bases between. CDR3 region: CAWSKTHQNQPQHF. CDR3 coding DNA: TGTGCCTGGAGCAAGACACACCAAAATCAGCCCCAGCATTTT.

This clonotype was detected only a few times. V and J are TRBV10-3 and TRBJ1-1, with D possibly TRBD1 on 5 matching bases. Trimming cost V 3 bases and J 5 bases, with 10 bases left between them. This CDR3 is 13 amino acids long. Per germline, CDR1 ENHRY and CDR2 SYGVKD. Here the CDR3 reads CAISDRVGTEAFF. CDR3 DNA sequence: TGTGCCATCAGTGACAGGGTAGGAACTGAAGCTTTCTTT.

This clonotype showed up just a few times. The CDR3 DNA reads as TGTGCCACCAAGGACAGGGGGAACGAGCAGTACTTC. Translated, it gives CATKDRGNEQYF. The gene calls are TRBV19 and TRBJ2-7; 10 bases align to TRBD1. Germline lookup yields CDR1 LNHDA and CDR2 SQIVND (reference sequence). V trimming: 10 bases; J trimming: 5 bases; junction bases outside the gene matches: 5. The CDR3 contains 12 residues. Together with reference TRBV19 and TRBJ2-7, the CDR3 gives the full variable domain: DGGITQSPKYLFRKEGQNVTLSCEQNLNHDAMYWYRQDPGQGLRLIYYSQIVNDFQKGDIAEGYSVSREKKESFPLTVTSAQKNPTAFYLCATKDRGNEQYFGPGTRLTVT.

This clonotype was picked up a small number of times. This chain connects TRBV20-1 to TRBJ2-3; 9 bases align to TRBD2. After removal of 0 bases from V and 1 base from J, the junction contained 5 bases not matched to a gene. CDR1 DFQATT and CDR2 SNEGSKA come from the germline V gene (reference sequence). The CDR3 runs to 16 residues. The CDR3 nucleotides read TGCAGTGCTAGAGATTTAGTAGCGGGGGGCACAGATACGCAGTATTTT. This encodes CSARDLVAGGTDTQYF.

The chain has TRBV20-1 and TRBJ1-2, with 8 nucleotides matching TRBD1. With V trimmed by 6 bases and J by 7 bases, 10 bases remained unmatched. The CDR3 loop spans 13 amino acids. Germline CDR1 reads DFQATT; CDR2 reads SNEGSKA (reference sequence). The CDR3 DNA is TGCAGTGCCCCCGGACAGGGTTTCGGTGGCTACACCTTC. Protein product: CSAPGQGFGGYTF.

J is TRBJ1-2 and V is TRBV9, with 7 bases that match TRBD1. The germline gives CDR1 SGDLS, CDR2 YYNGEE. This CDR3 is built from 14 residues. V dropped 4 bases and J dropped 6; count of bases not matched to a gene: 9. The CDR3 region has the DNA TGTGCCAGCAGCACCCGACAGGGCCAGAATGGCTACACCTTC. It encodes CASSTRQGQNGYTF. Looking up the rest from reference TRBV9 and TRBJ1-2 gives the full variable domain: DSGVTQTPKHLITATGQRVTLRCSPRSGDLSVYWYQQSLDQGLQFLIQYYNGEERAKGNILERFSAQQFPDLHSELNLSSLELGDSALYFCASSTRQGQNGYTFGSGTRLTVV.

This clonotype has at least ten counts. The chain employs TRBV7-2 and TRBJ1-2; TRBD1 matches at 7 bases. The CDR3 is made up of 12 amino acids. In germline, CDR1 is SGHTA, CDR2 FQGNSA. Losses at the gene ends were 5 bases for V and 8 bases for J; bases not matched to a gene: 5. The CDR3 reads CASSPTGLGYTF. The CDR3 nucleotides are TGTGCCAGCAGCCCGACAGGGCTGGGCTACACCTTC. Looking up the rest from reference TRBV7-2 and TRBJ1-2 gives the full variable domain: GAGVSQSPSNKVTEKGKDVELRCDPISGHTALYWYRQSLGQGLEFLIYFQGNSAPDKSGLPSDRFSAERTGGSVSTLTIQRTQQEDSAVYLCASSPTGLGYTFGSGTRLTVV.

The V gene is TRBV9, the J gene TRBJ2-3, with D tentatively TRBD2 (6 bases). The CDR3 loop spans 14 amino acids. V dropped 5 bases and J dropped 4 bases, with 14 bases sitting between them. Germline values: CDR1 SGDLS, CDR2 YYNGEE. CDR3 residues: CASSVDWGADTQYF. The CDR3 DNA is TGTGCCAGCAGTGTGGATTGGGGGGCAGATACGCAGTATTTT.

J is TRBJ1-4 and V is TRBV6-2 or TRBV6-3, with 7 nucleotides matching TRBD1. The CDR3 is 18 residues long. With V trimmed by 8 bases and J by 0 bases, 15 bases remained unmatched. Germline loops: CDR1 MNHEY, CDR2 SVGEGT. The CDR3 sequence: CASPPGTEEEPTNEKLFF. For the CDR3, the DNA is TGTGCCAGCCCCCCTGGGACAGAAGAAGAACCAACTAATGAAAAACTGTTTTTT.

This chain links TRBV6-5 with TRBJ1-2; no reliable D call. Trimming took 6 bases from V and 4 from J, leaving 12 bases between them. The germline CDR1 and CDR2 sequences are MNHEY and SVGAGI. The CDR3 is made up of 13 amino acids. The CDR3 region is CASRGLTGYGYTF. In nucleotides, the CDR3 is TGTGCCAGCAGAGGACTGACGGGCTATGGCTACACCTTC.

J is TRBJ2-7 and V is TRBV28, with D unresolved. Germline assignment: CDR1 MDHEN and CDR2 SYDVKM. V lost 7 bases and J 3 bases, leaving 7 bases between the germline ends. The CDR3 length is 11 residues. The CDR3 reads CASKVDYEQYF. As DNA, the CDR3 is TGTGCCAGCAAAGTGGACTACGAGCAGTACTTC.

The chain is built from TRBV6-6 and TRBJ1-1, with D perhaps TRBD1 (5 bases). Germline-derived CDR1 and CDR2 are MNHNY and SVGAGI (reference sequence). V shed 7 bases and J shed 4 bases, with 19 bases lying between them. This CDR3 has 15 residues. The CDR3 here is CASILKMSGGTEAFF. The CDR3 coding sequence is TGTGCCAGCATTCTAAAGATGAGCGGGGGCACTGAAGCTTTCTTT.

This clonotype was detected only a few times. This chain joins TRBV15 and TRBJ2-7; 11 bases line up with TRBD2. The CDR3 spans 15 residues. J lost 0 bases, V lost 2 bases, and 0 bases had no gene match. Germline-derived CDR1 and CDR2 are LNHNV and YYDKDF (reference sequence). DNA for the CDR3: TGTGCCACCAGCAGACTAGCGGGAGGCTCCTACGAGCAGTACTTC. It encodes CATSRLAGGSYEQYF. Using reference TRBV15 and TRBJ2-7 for the parts outside the CDR3, the full variable domain is DAMVIQNPRYQVTQFGKPVTLSCSQTLNHNVMYWYQQKSSQAPKLLFHYYDKDFNNEADTPDNFQSRRPNTSFCFLDIRSPGLGDTAMYLCATSRLAGGSYEQYFGPGTRLTVT.